Below, one T cell receptor beta chain is given with its context. Its antigen is unknown. The data stem from a study of Ad26.COV2.S vaccination and SARS-CoV-2 variants. Turning to the study itself: Once, or twice with 56 days between doses, Ad26.COV2.S was given intramuscularly. Whole-study results and caveats: Substantial post-vaccination breadth of spike-specific CD8+ and CD4+ T cell responses was reported.

Noted treatment: around 19 received Ad26.COV2.S at low or high dose, single or two shots; roughly five received placebo; per-sample allocation not given. Material that was analyzed had been drawn on day 63 after the first vaccine or placebo injection. As its vector, the vaccine had Ad26, which expressed Wuhan-strain SARS-CoV-2 spike. This table comes from immunoSEQ multiplex PCR, and its TCRdb copy is limited to in-frame clones, with some not included. There are about 350,000 clones in the sample; 65% to 90% occur only once, and about 10% lies in the top ten. Germline loops: CDR1 GTSNPN, CDR2 SVGIG (reference sequence). The CDR3 length is 15 residues. V lost 5 bases, J lost 1 base, and 15 bases lay in between.

The V and J genes are TRBV30 and TRBJ2-1, with D tentatively TRBD1 (6 bases). The TCR sequence derives from a person between 18 and 60 years old who received the Ad26.COV2.S COVID-19 vaccine or a placebo. The input for sequencing was peripheral blood, taken in a trial of Ad26.COV2.S vaccine versus placebo. The CDR3 sequence: CAWGGHRLSYNEQFF. CDR3 nucleotide sequence: TGTGCCTGGGGGGGACACCGATTATCCTACAATGAGCAGTTCTTC.